A single sample is the source of the 5 T cell receptor beta chains below, sequenced in a study of technical replicates of blood from several donors. The protocol was immunoSEQ multiplex PCR, while the TCRdb copy is restricted to in-frame clones and leaves out a portion. Among around 64,000 clones, about 94% were seen once, and the ten largest hold about 4.4%. The sequencing input was PBMCs. The receptors were sampled from a human donor in good health. Some clones in this sample may be carry-over from other donors' samples.

This chain uses TRBV19 with TRBJ2-2; D not certain. The CDR3 extends over 18 amino acids. Germline V CDR1 and CDR2: LNHDA, SQIVND (reference sequence). V was shortened by 4 bases and J by 7 bases, with 25 bases between the two germline ends. The CDR3 loop reads CASSKKAEPNRFVGELFF. DNA of the CDR3: TGTGCCAGTAGTAAGAAGGCGGAGCCAAATCGATTCGTCGGGGAGCTGTTTTTT.

The V call is TRBV7-2, the J call TRBJ2-2, with D possibly matching TRBD2 (6 bases). Germline CDR1 and CDR2: SGHTA and FQGNSA. Trimming removed 5 bases from V and 5 bases from J, with 15 bases in between. The CDR3 length is 15 residues. The CDR3 coding sequence is TGTGCCAGCAGCACCCTTCCGGGACTTACCGGGGAGCTGTTTTTT. This gives the protein CASSTLPGLTGELFF.

This chain uses TRBV2 with TRBJ1-1; D is perhaps TRBD1 (5 bases). With 8 bases removed from V and 2 bases from J, the gap between germline ends came to 6 bases. The germline V gene encodes CDR1 SNHLY and CDR2 FYNNEI. The CDR3 sequence is 11 residues long. DNA for the CDR3: TGTGCCAGCCAGGGAAACACTGAAGCTTTCTTT. Its translation is CASQGNTEAFF.

This sequence joins TRBV30 and TRBJ1-5; TRBD1 agrees at 8 bases. Per the germline V gene, CDR1 is GTSNPN and CDR2 is SVGIG (reference sequence). V lost 1 base, J lost 4 bases, and 3 bases stayed unmatched. The CDR3 loop spans 14 amino acids. The CDR3 nucleotides are TGTGCCTGGAGTGCCCACAGGGGGAATCAGCCCCAGCATTTT. Translating it yields CAWSAHRGNQPQHF.

As DNA, the CDR3 is TGTGCCAGTAGGCCCCGGGACAGAGTTATTCACACTGAAGCTTTCTTT. This gives the protein CASRPRDRVIHTEAFF. The J gene is TRBJ1-1, the V gene TRBV19, with 7 nucleotides matching TRBD1. Germline CDR1 LNHDA, CDR2 SQIVND (reference sequence). The length of the CDR3 is 16 residues. The J segment lost 3 bases and the V segment lost 6 bases, leaving 13 bases of the junction unmatched.